This T cell receptor beta chain was obtained from a study of blood T cell repertoires in COVID-19. Study summary: COVID-19 samples, acute and convalescent, were from the United States, Italy and Spain.

Method: immunoSEQ multiplex PCR; TCRdb's copy keeps in-frame clones and lacks some. The table has about 170,000 clones, roughly 84% seen once. V lost 2 bases to trimming and J lost 5 bases, with 13 bases between them. This CDR3 contains 15 residues. Germline CDR1 and CDR2: GTSNPN and SVGIG (reference sequence). The source is an elderly woman with active or convalescent COVID-19. The sequenced sample consisted of peripheral blood. The chain couples TRBV30 to TRBJ1-6; D call uncertain. Here the CDR3 reads CAWSRGFVDNSPLHF. The CDR3 coding sequence is TGTGCCTGGAGTCGGGGATTTGTGGATAATTCACCCCTCCACTTT.